This passage covers 15 T cell receptor beta chains from one sample sequenced in a study of cytomegalovirus exposure and HLA in healthy donors. The primer mix had 60 Vbeta and 13 Jbeta primers. Using immunoSEQ multiplex PCR, the repertoire was profiled, and TCRdb retains in-frame clones only, with some absent. The sample holds approximately 44,000 clones; 60% to 80% are singletons and the top ten take 1.4%. The sample comprised PBMCs. These TCRs come from a man aged 30 to 45 in good health and CMV-seronegative.

The rearrangement uses TRBV9 and TRBJ2-7; 10 nucleotides align to TRBD2. The CDR3 spans 18 residues. Germline loops: CDR1 SGDLS, CDR2 YYNGEE. The ends lost 4 bases at V and 2 bases at J; junction bases unmatched: 15. CDR3 sequence: CASSPLGSLAGTTYEQYF. The CDR3 region has the DNA TGTGCCAGCAGCCCCCTAGGGTCACTAGCGGGAACTACCTACGAGCAGTACTTC.

This rearrangement joins TRBV4-2 to TRBJ2-3; possible D gene TRBD2, 6 bases. Looked up from germline, CDR1 is LGHNA and CDR2 is YNFKEQ. This CDR3 is built from 15 residues. V was clipped by 3 bases and J by 0 bases, with 10 bases between them. This CDR3 reads CASSHSGTSTDTQYF. CDR3 in DNA: TGTGCCAGCAGCCACTCCGGGACTAGCACAGATACGCAGTATTTT.

This rearrangement joins TRBV5-4 to TRBJ2-7; 9 nucleotides match TRBD1. The CDR3 runs to 15 residues. J was trimmed by 6 bases and V by 4 bases; bases with no gene match: 11. From germline, CDR1 is SGHNT and CDR2 YYREEE (reference sequence). The DNA of the CDR3 is TGTGCCAGCAGCGCATCCGGGACAGGGATCCTCGAGCAGTACTTC. Protein sequence: CASSASGTGILEQYF.

CDR3: CASRNPGQDREQYF. In nucleotides, the CDR3 is TGTGCCAGCCGAAATCCGGGACAGGACCGCGAGCAGTACTTC. V usage is TRBV7-2 and J usage is TRBJ2-7, with TRBD1 identical over 8 bases. The CDR3 runs to 14 residues. J gave up 6 bases and V 8 bases, and 12 bases lay outside the gene matches. From germline, CDR1 is SGHTA and CDR2 FQGNSA. Looking up the rest from reference TRBV7-2 and TRBJ2-7 gives the full variable domain: GAGVSQSPSNKVTEKGKDVELRCDPISGHTALYWYRQSLGQGLEFLIYFQGNSAPDKSGLPSDRFSAERTGGSVSTLTIQRTQQEDSAVYLCASRNPGQDREQYFGPGTRLTVT.

V and J are TRBV27 and TRBJ2-7; a possible D gene is TRBD1 (6 bases). Germline V CDR1 and CDR2: MNHEY, SMNVEV (reference sequence). The CDR3 is made up of 14 amino acids. The V end was cut by 6 bases, the J end by 0 bases, with 12 bases between. CDR3 DNA sequence: TGTGCCAGCAGAAAGACAGGCGGCTCCTACGAGCAGTACTTC. Amino acids: CASRKTGGSYEQYF.

The genes are TRBV28 and TRBJ2-5, with 8 bases identical to TRBD1. Germline V CDR1 and CDR2: MDHEN, SYDVKM. This CDR3 is built from 15 residues. The V and J ends lost 1 base and 3 bases, in that order; junction bases with no gene match: 4. The CDR3 DNA reads TGTGCCAGCAGTTTATTTACAGGGGGAAAAGAGACCCAGTACTTC. Amino acids: CASSLFTGGKETQYF.

This chain links TRBV5-5 with TRBJ2-1; no definite D call. V lost 0 bases and J 0 bases, leaving 10 bases between the germline ends. Germline V gene lookup returns CDR1 SGHKS and CDR2 YYEKEE (reference sequence). This CDR3 contains 16 residues. Here the CDR3 reads CASSLGEVVSYNEQFF. CDR3 nucleotides: TGTGCCAGCAGCTTGGGAGAAGTAGTCTCCTACAATGAGCAGTTCTTC.

V is TRBV7-2 and J is TRBJ1-5, with a tentative D call TRBD1 (6 bases). Trimming pared 1 base from V and 7 bases from J, leaving 14 bases between. Germline loops: CDR1 SGHTA, CDR2 FQGNSA. The CDR3 runs to 15 residues. The CDR3 DNA sequence: TGTGCCAGCAGCTTAGTTGGGGGCGCATGGCAGCCCCAGCATTTT. Translating it yields CASSLVGGAWQPQHF.

The chain joins TRBV5-1 to TRBJ2-7; D perhaps matches TRBD2 (5 bases). This CDR3 region has 16 residues. V lost 3 bases and J 1 base, leaving 17 bases between the germline ends. CDR1 and CDR2 (germline): SGHRS, YFSETQ. CDR3 protein: CASSSRSRGSSYEQYF. CDR3 sequence (DNA): TGCGCCAGCAGCTCTAGATCCCGAGGGAGTTCCTACGAGCAGTACTTC.

This rearrangement joins TRBV7-7 to TRBJ2-5; D may be TRBD2 (6 bases). Germline V gene lookup returns CDR1 SSHAT and CDR2 FNYEAQ (reference sequence). The V gene lost 5 bases and the J gene lost 3 bases, with 13 bases spanning the gap. This CDR3 contains 14 residues. The CDR3 coding sequence is TGTGCCAGCAGCCTTGGGACTTCCGAAGAGACCCAGTACTTC. Translating gives CASSLGTSEETQYF.

The chain recombines TRBV27 with TRBJ1-4; 7 bases agree with TRBD1. The CDR3 is made up of 15 amino acids. With 3 bases clipped from V and 8 bases from J, the junction kept 9 bases outside the gene matches. Germline V gives CDR1 MNHEY, CDR2 SMNVEV (reference sequence). Here the CDR3 DNA reads TGTGCCAGCAGTTTCGCGGGACAGCAATGGGAAAAACTGTTTTTT. As protein: CASSFAGQQWEKLFF.

V usage is TRBV5-6 and J usage is TRBJ1-1, with 10 bases that match TRBD1. Germline trimming cut 4 bases from V and 4 bases from J; bases unmatched to any gene: 4. Germline values: CDR1 SGHDT, CDR2 YYEEEE. The CDR3 is 14 amino acids. CDR3 bases: TGTGCCAGCAGCACGGGGACAGGGGCCACTGAAGCTTTCTTT. Encoded protein: CASSTGTGATEAFF.

The chain links TRBV12-5 to TRBJ1-5; 7 positions agree with TRBD1. This CDR3 is built from 14 residues. CDR1 LGHNT and CDR2 FRNRAP come from the germline V gene. V was clipped by 7 bases and J by 5 bases; unmatched bases: 8. Written as DNA, the CDR3 is TGTGCTAGTGTTCCAGGACAGGCCCATCAGCCCCAGCATTTT. Protein product: CASVPGQAHQPQHF.

This clone was recorded a few times. This sequence joins TRBV7-9 and TRBJ1-1; 7 bases agree with TRBD1. The CDR3 has 14 amino acids. With V trimmed by 3 bases and J by 0 bases, 1 base remained unmatched. CDR1 and CDR2 (germline): SEHNR, FQNEAQ (reference sequence). The CDR3 coding sequence is TGTGCCAGCAGCTTGACAGGGCTGAACACTGAAGCTTTCTTT. Translating gives CASSLTGLNTEAFF. The whole variable domain, remainder taken from reference TRBV7-9 and TRBJ1-1, is DTGVSQNPRHKITKRGQNVTFRCDPISEHNRLYWYRQTLGQGPEFLTYFQNEAQLEKSRLLSDRFSAERPKGSFSTLEIQRTEQGDSAMYLCASSLTGLNTEAFFGQGTRLTVV.

The chain carries TRBV14 and TRBJ2-2, with D perhaps matching TRBD2 (6 bases). The CDR3 is made up of 18 amino acids. Germline-derived CDR1 and CDR2 are SGHDN and FVKESK. Trimming cost V 4 bases and J 4 bases, with 22 bases left between them. Here the CDR3 DNA reads TGTGCCAGCAGCCCCCTCTCCAGCGGGTCGAGGGTCACCGGGGAGCTGTTTTTT. It encodes CASSPLSSGSRVTGELFF.